The 27 T cell receptor beta chains below all came from one sample that was sequenced in a study of cytomegalovirus exposure and HLA in healthy donors. It was with 60 Vbeta and 13 Jbeta primers that the PCR ran. Clones were sequenced by immunoSEQ multiplex PCR, and TCRdb holds only the in-frame ones, with some missing. Of approximately 88,000 clones detected, 65% to 85% appear once; the ten largest clones hold 2% to 2.5%. Sequencing was carried out using PBMCs. All receptors come from a man in his late teens or twenties in good health and CMV-seronegative.

The CDR3 DNA sequence: TGTGCCAGCAGCTTTTCTAGCTATGGCTACACCTTC. This sequence encodes CASSFSSYGYTF. V usage is TRBV5-4 and J usage is TRBJ1-2; no firm D call. The CDR3 extends over 12 amino acids. V was clipped by 2 bases and J by 4 bases, with 6 bases between them. Per the germline V gene, CDR1 is SGHNT and CDR2 is YYREEE (reference sequence). Looking up the rest from reference TRBV5-4 and TRBJ1-2 gives the full variable domain: ETGVTQSPTHLIKTRGQQVTLRCSSQSGHNTVSWYQQALGQGPQFIFQYYREEENGRGNFPPRFSGLQFPNYSSELNVNALELDDSALYLCASSFSSYGYTFGSGTRLTVV.

Notes on this clone: The identical CDR3 is also encoded by other nucleotide sequences in the sample. V gene TRBV4-1 combines with J gene TRBJ2-5; 10 nucleotides match TRBD1. The J call is doubtful: the DNA matches TRBJ2-7 better. This CDR3 has 13 residues. The germline V gene has CDR1 MGHRA and CDR2 YSYEKL. In DNA form, the CDR3 reads TGCGCCAGCAGTTCGGACAGGGGGTACGAGCAGTACTTC. Its translation is CASSSDRGYEQYF.

This clone has only one observation. The gene calls are TRBV12-2 and TRBJ2-7; the DNA was not compared with TRBD2, the D call given in the table. TRBV12-2 is marked as a pseudogene. The CDR3 sequence is 14 residues long. DNA for the CDR3: TGTGCAAGTCGCTCTACTAGCGGGGGTTACGAGCAGTACTTC. Amino acids: CASRSTSGGYEQYF.

CDR3 sequence: CASSPLRGPYTF. CDR3 DNA sequence: TGTGCCAGCAGTCCACTCCGTGGGCCCTACACCTTC. The rearrangement links TRBV27 to TRBJ1-2, with D unresolved. V was trimmed by 5 bases and J by 10 bases, leaving 14 bases between them. Germline-derived CDR1 and CDR2 are MNHEY and SMNVEV (reference sequence). This CDR3 region has 12 residues.

Note on this clone: One end of the junction varies from germline; a read error may be responsible. This chain connects TRBV7-9 to TRBJ1-2; D is perhaps TRBD1 (5 bases). CDR1 and CDR2 (germline): SEHNR, FQNEAQ (reference sequence). This CDR3 region has 14 residues. The DNA for the CDR3 is TGTTCCAGCAGCCTGGACACCTTCTTCTATGGCTACACCTTC. Its translation is CSSSLDTFFYGYTF. The full variable domain, rest sourced from reference TRBV7-9 and TRBJ1-2, is DTGVSQNPRHKITKRGQNVTFRCDPISEHNRLYWYRQTLGQGPEFLTYFQNEAQLEKSRLLSDRFSAERPKGSFSTLEIQRTEQGDSAMYLCSSSLDTFFYGYTFGSGTRLTVV.

This clone was observed once. The V and J genes are TRBV10-1 and TRBJ2-6, with D uncertain. Trimming took off 5 bases at V and 4 bases at J, with 6 bases between the two ends. This CDR3 spans 13 amino acids. Germline V gives CDR1 WNHNN, CDR2 SYGVQD (reference sequence). DNA for the CDR3: TGCGCCAGCAGTTCGCAGGGGGCCAACGTCCTGACTTTC. This codes for CASSSQGANVLTF.

This chain joins TRBV7-6 and TRBJ1-4; 8 bases agree with TRBD1. V was pared by 5 bases and J by 4 bases, with 6 bases of the junction left unmatched. CDR1 is SGHVS, CDR2 FNYEAQ, per germline. The CDR3 has 15 amino acids. CDR3 in amino acids: CASSPPGQVNEKLFF. CDR3 nucleotide sequence: TGTGCCAGCAGCCCTCCGGGACAGGTTAATGAAAAACTGTTTTTT.

This clone was picked up a small number of times. The DNA of the CDR3 is TGTGCCAGCAGCTTGTCCCCCAGGACTAGCGGTACCACAGATACGCAGTATTTT. This gives the protein CASSLSPRTSGTTDTQYF. The chain recombines TRBV5-5 with TRBJ2-3, with TRBD2 identical over 10 bases. The CDR3 runs to 18 residues. The trim removed 1 base at V and 2 bases at J, leaving 10 bases unmatched. The V gene's germline CDR1 is SGHKS and CDR2 YYEKEE (reference sequence).

CDR3 amino acids: CAWSTGGAFNGYTF. CDR3 in DNA: TGTGCCTGGAGTACAGGGGGCGCATTCAATGGCTACACCTTC. This rearrangement joins TRBV30 to TRBJ1-2; 9 bases agree with TRBD1. Germline lookup yields CDR1 GTSNPN and CDR2 SVGIG (reference sequence). The length of the CDR3 is 14 residues. V dropped 2 bases and J dropped 6; count of bases not matched to a gene: 7.

The sample holds one count of this clone. V usage is TRBV7-2 and J usage is TRBJ1-5, with 8 bases identical to TRBD1. The germline V gene has CDR1 SGHTA and CDR2 FQGNSA. There are 15 residues in the CDR3. V was clipped by 2 bases and J by 5 bases; unmatched bases: 5. The CDR3, as DNA: TGTGCCAGCAGCTTATGGACAGGGTCGGATCAGCCCCAGCATTTT. It yields the protein CASSLWTGSDQPQHF. The variable domain in full, with the rest retrieved from reference TRBV7-2 and TRBJ1-5, is GAGVSQSPSNKVTEKGKDVELRCDPISGHTALYWYRQSLGQGLEFLIYFQGNSAPDKSGLPSDRFSAERTGGSVSTLTIQRTQQEDSAVYLCASSLWTGSDQPQHFGDGTRLSIL.

This chain joins TRBV5-1 and TRBJ2-3, with 8 bases that match TRBD1. CDR3 length equals 18 residues. Germline CDR1 and CDR2: SGHRS and YFSETQ. V trimming: 4 bases; J trimming: 4 bases; junction bases outside the gene matches: 17. The CDR3 nucleotides read TGCGCCAGCAGCCCTCTTACTCTCGGACAGGGTCGCGCAGATACGCAGTATTTT. Its translation is CASSPLTLGQGRADTQYF.

V and J are TRBV6-7 and TRBJ2-4, with D possibly matching TRBD1 (6 bases). TRBV6-7 is flagged as an ORF with uncertain function. V was trimmed by 0 bases and J by 4 bases, leaving 19 bases between them. The CDR3 sequence is 18 residues long. CDR3 coding DNA: TGTGCCAGCAGTTACTCGACCCAAACTGGGACACCAAAAAACATTCAGTACTTC. This sequence encodes CASSYSTQTGTPKNIQYF.

The chain combines TRBV6-5 with TRBJ2-7, with 7 bases identical to TRBD1. Per germline, CDR1 MNHEY and CDR2 SVGAGI. J was trimmed by 4 bases and V by 6 bases; bases with no gene match: 9. The CDR3 runs 14 residues. CDR3 sequence: CASSTGTDFYEQYF. In DNA form, the CDR3 reads TGTGCCAGCAGCACCGGGACAGATTTTTACGAGCAGTACTTC.

The chain couples TRBV7-6 to TRBJ1-1; possible D gene TRBD1, 6 bases. The germline V gene has CDR1 SGHVS and CDR2 FNYEAQ. The CDR3 spans 12 residues. Trimming stripped 4 bases from V and 4 bases from J, with 7 bases between. CDR3 sequence: CASSSQGTEAFF. CDR3 sequence (DNA): TGTGCCAGCAGCTCACAGGGCACTGAAGCTTTCTTT.

The sample holds one count of this clone. The CDR3 protein is CATGTSGTDTQYF. CDR3 in DNA: TGTGCCACGGGGACTAGCGGAACAGATACGCAGTATTTT. The genes are TRBV5-4 and TRBJ2-3; 11 bases agree with TRBD2. Germline trimming cut 9 bases from V and 3 bases from J; bases unmatched to any gene: 3. The V gene's germline CDR1 is SGHNT and CDR2 YYREEE (reference sequence). CDR3 size: 13 residues.

The rearrangement links TRBV5-1 to TRBJ2-3, with TRBD2 matching 7 bases. This CDR3 is 16 amino acids long. Germline V gives CDR1 SGHRS, CDR2 YFSETQ. V lost 4 bases, J lost 4 bases, and 12 bases stayed unmatched. In DNA, the CDR3 is TGCGCCAGCAGCCTGGCCCGAGGACTAGGAGCAGATACGCAGTATTTT. Protein product: CASSLARGLGADTQYF.

The CDR3 here is CASAEDITWEQYF. DNA of the CDR3: TGTGCCAGCGCCGAGGACATCACCTGGGAGCAGTACTTC. The chain combines TRBV21-1 with TRBJ2-7; TRBD1 was called by the table and not checked on the DNA. TRBV21-1 has pseudogene status. The CDR3 has 13 residues.

The genes are TRBV19 and TRBJ1-5; D unresolved. The length of the CDR3 is 15 residues. Trimming shortened V by 3 bases and J by 7 bases, and 16 bases separated the two germline ends. Germline V gives CDR1 LNHDA, CDR2 SQIVND (reference sequence). The CDR3 is CASSMGDRSGQPQHF. DNA for the CDR3: TGTGCCAGTAGTATGGGTGACCGTAGCGGACAGCCCCAGCATTTT.

This rearrangement joins TRBV5-4 to TRBJ1-2; 9 bases are a match to TRBD1. The CDR3 totals 16 residues. The junction had 12 bases not matched to a gene; V was cut back by 1 base and J by 8 bases. Germline lookup yields CDR1 SGHNT and CDR2 YYREEE (reference sequence). In DNA form, the CDR3 reads TGTGCCAGCAGCTTGTTGGGGGACAGGGTTCTTTGGGGCTACACCTTC. It encodes CASSLLGDRVLWGYTF.

The chain couples TRBV2 to TRBJ2-3; a weak D match, TRBD1 (5 bases). Germline loops: CDR1 SNHLY, CDR2 FYNNEI. This CDR3 contains 14 residues. Trimming shortened V by 3 bases and J by 4 bases, and 11 bases separated the two germline ends. The CDR3 nucleotides are TGTGCCAGCAGTGACCAGGGCCCTGCAGATACGCAGTATTTT. Translated: CASSDQGPADTQYF.

The chain employs TRBV7-9 and TRBJ2-7, with a weak D call TRBD1 (6 bases). This CDR3 contains 13 residues. CDR1 and CDR2 (germline): SEHNR, FQNEAQ (reference sequence). The V end lost 3 bases, the J end lost 3 bases, and 9 bases lay between the germline ends. The CDR3 protein is CASSLTGIYEQYF. DNA for the CDR3: TGTGCCAGCAGCTTGACAGGCATCTACGAGCAGTACTTC.

J is TRBJ1-6 and V is TRBV7-8, with 7 nucleotides matching TRBD1. After removal of 5 bases from V and 7 bases from J, the junction contained 11 bases not matched to a gene. The CDR3 runs 16 residues. Per germline, CDR1 SGHVS and CDR2 FQNEAQ. In nucleotides, the CDR3 is TGTGCCAGCAGCAGTATGACAGGGTTTGGGAATTCACCCCTCCACTTT. Its translation: CASSSMTGFGNSPLHF.

V gene TRBV5-3 combines with J gene TRBJ1-2; 7 bases match TRBD1. TRBV5-3 is annotated as an ORF whose role is uncertain. This CDR3 contains 15 residues. V lost 6 bases, J lost 2 bases, and 10 bases stayed unmatched. The CDR3 DNA is TGTGCCAGAATTGTTGGGGGACAGCAAAACTATGGCTACACCTTC. It codes for CARIVGGQQNYGYTF.

The rearrangement uses TRBV7-8 and TRBJ2-5; 7 bases are a match to TRBD2. Germline lookup yields CDR1 SGHVS and CDR2 FQNEAQ. V shed 5 bases and J 8 bases; nucleotides not matched to a gene: 14. The CDR3 consists of 15 residues. The CDR3 region has the DNA TGTGCCAGCAGCGTAGGGAGGGGATCAGCGGGCACCCAGTACTTC. It translates to CASSVGRGSAGTQYF.

The chain employs TRBV5-1 and TRBJ2-2; D is possibly TRBD2 (6 bases). CDR1 SGHRS and CDR2 YFSETQ come from the germline V gene. V was cut by 4 bases and J by 3 bases, with 10 bases left in between. The CDR3 contains 14 residues. The CDR3 DNA follows: TGCGCCAGCAGCCGACTAGAGGACACCGGGGAGCTGTTTTTT. Encoded protein: CASSRLEDTGELFF. Full variable domain (rest looked up from reference TRBV5-1 and TRBJ2-2): KAGVTQTPRYLIKTRGQQVTLSCSPISGHRSVSWYQQTPGQGLQFLFEYFSETQRNKGNFPGRFSGRQFSNSRSEMNVSTLELGDSALYLCASSRLEDTGELFFGEGSRLTVL.

The J gene is TRBJ2-5, the V gene TRBV6-5, with TRBD2 matching 8 bases. The V and J ends lost 6 bases and 7 bases, in that order; junction bases with no gene match: 7. This CDR3 comprises 13 residues. Germline CDR1 MNHEY, CDR2 SVGAGI. The CDR3 nucleotides are TGTGCCAGCAGCACCGGACTAGCTACGACCCAGTACTTC. Protein sequence: CASSTGLATTQYF.

The rearrangement joins TRBV4-2 to TRBJ1-1; 7 bases agree with TRBD1. Germline V gives CDR1 LGHNA, CDR2 YNFKEQ. J was trimmed by 1 base and V by 5 bases; bases with no gene match: 7. The CDR3 runs to 15 residues. For the CDR3, the DNA is TGTGCCAGCAGCACCCGACAGGGAGGGAACACTGAAGCTTTCTTT. This encodes CASSTRQGGNTEAFF.